What follows are 4 T cell receptor beta chains derived from one specimen sequenced in a study of control samples from healthy donors and cancer patients. Sequencing used immunoSEQ multiplex PCR; TCRdb keeps in-frame clones, though not all of them. The sample contains about 61,000 clones, roughly 89% of which appear only once. Sequencing used PBMCs. These receptor sequences come from a man between 60 and 75 years old with colorectal cancer.

The chain has TRBV13 and TRBJ1-3; TRBD1 might be the D (6 bases). The germline V and J ends were trimmed by 5 bases and 1 base, with 12 bases remaining between them. Per the germline V gene, CDR1 is PRHDT and CDR2 is FYEKMQ (reference sequence). CDR3 length: 15 residues. CDR3 sequence reads: CASSQDRLSGNTIYF. DNA of the CDR3: TGTGCCAGCAGCCAGGACAGACTTTCTGGAAACACCATATATTTT. The full variable domain, rest sourced from reference TRBV13 and TRBJ1-3, is AAGVIQSPRHLIKEKRETATLKCYPIPRHDTVYWYQQGPGQDPQFLISFYEKMQSDKGSIPDRFSAQQFSDYHSELNMSSLELGDSALYFCASSQDRLSGNTIYFGEGSWLTVV.

The rearrangement joins TRBV2 to TRBJ2-3, with TRBD2 matching 11 bases. J gave up 5 bases and V 7 bases, and 2 bases lay outside the gene matches. CDR3 length: 13 residues. Germline CDR1 SNHLY, CDR2 FYNNEI. The CDR3: CASTLAGGDTQYF. CDR3 in DNA: TGTGCCAGCACCCTAGCGGGGGGAGATACGCAGTATTTT.

The chain recombines TRBV7-3 with TRBJ1-4, with a weak D call TRBD1 (6 bases). V lost 1 base, J lost 8 bases, and 14 bases lay in between. The CDR3 is 15 amino acids. Germline assignment: CDR1 SGHTA and CDR2 FQGTGA. The DNA of the CDR3 is TGTGCCAGCAGCTTAAAGGCGGGGGCTGGGGAAAAACTGTTTTTT. It codes for CASSLKAGAGEKLFF.

This sequence joins TRBV7-6 and TRBJ2-7; 7 bases fit TRBD1. The CDR3 totals 13 residues. CDR1 and CDR2 from the germline V gene are SGHVS and FNYEAQ. The V segment lost 4 bases and the J segment 3 bases; nucleotides outside the gene matches: 3. The CDR3 DNA sequence: TGTGCCAGCAGCTCCGGGACAGACTACGAGCAGTACTTC. As protein: CASSSGTDYEQYF.